This is a list of T cell receptor beta chains from one sample in a study of blood T cells in healthy people across ages. One entry per CDR3 protein, called by TCRdb with MiXCR from the 5' RACE reads. The profile shows hundreds of thousands of distinct CDR3 sequences, roughly 50% of them singletons. The sequencing input was blood. The source of these receptors is a man aged 25-40 years in good health. Each CDR3 is given with its conserved first and last residue. A D gene is named only where the DNA matches it firmly. The size entry is marked missing in some rows and otherwise reads once, few, many or a size class.

D gene	V gene	clone size	J gene	CDR3 DNA	CDR3 protein
-	TRBV29-1	few	TRBJ2-1	TGCAGCGTTGAAGCCGGCGGAGGCTACAATGAGCAGTTCTTC	CSVEAGGGYNEQFF
TRBD1	TRBV24-1	-	TRBJ2-3	TGTGCCACCAGTGGCCGGGACAGATTTAGCACAGATACGCAGTATTTT	CATSGRDRFSTDTQYF
TRBD1	TRBV6-5	-	TRBJ1-5	TGTGCCAGCAGGTACAGGGGAAGGGGCCAGCCCCAGCATTTT	CASRYRGRGQPQHF
TRBD1	TRBV29-1	many	TRBJ1-4	TGCAGCGCTGTTGGACAGGTCGGTGAAAAACTGTTTTTT	CSAVGQVGEKLFF
TRBD2	TRBV7-2	-	TRBJ2-3	TGTGCCAGCAGTATTTCGATCGGGGGGGCAGAAGATACGCAGTATTTT	CASSISIGGAEDTQYF
-	TRBV6-6	-	TRBJ1-2	TGTGCCAGCAGTTACTCGAAATGGGACGTCATCTATGGCTACACCTTC	CASSYSKWDVIYGYTF
-	TRBV20-1	-	TRBJ1-2	TGCAGTGCGTGGGCAGGGGATGGCTACACCTTC	CSAWAGDGYTF
TRBD1	TRBV10-3	few	TRBJ1-2	TGTGCCATCAGTCCTCATGGGACAGCTAACTATGGCTACACCTTC	CAISPHGTANYGYTF
-	TRBV4-1	-	TRBJ1-2	TGCGCCAGCAGCCAAGGCAGGGAGTTATCCAACTATGGCTACACCTTC	CASSQGRELSNYGYTF
-	TRBV2	-	TRBJ1-4	TGTGCCAGCAGTGAATCAGGACAGGAAAAACTGTTTTTT	CASSESGQEKLFF
-	TRBV6-2/TRBV6-3	-	TRBJ2-7	TGTGCCAGCAGAGTCTGGGGACGAGCGGATTCCTACGAGCAGTACTTC	CASRVWGRADSYEQYF
-	TRBV7-9	few	TRBJ1-6	TGTGCCAGCAGCTTAGATGGGGCCGATAATTCACCCCTCCACTTT	CASSLDGADNSPLHF
TRBD1	TRBV6-6	-	TRBJ2-1	TGTGCCAGCAGGACCGGGACAGGGTACAATGAGCAGTTCTTC	CASRTGTGYNEQFF
-	TRBV5-1	-	TRBJ1-2	TGCGCCAGCAGCTTGAGGGAGGATACTAACTATGGCTACACCTTC	CASSLREDTNYGYTF
TRBD2	TRBV7-2	-	TRBJ2-1	TGTGCCAGCAGCTCGGGCGGGGGGCGGATTGAGCAGTTCTTC	CASSSGGGRIEQFF
TRBD1	TRBV6-5	-	TRBJ1-2	TGTGCCAGCAGTATTCGGACAGGTGCGGATGGCTACACCTTC	CASSIRTGADGYTF
-	TRBV7-2	few	TRBJ2-3	TGTGCCAGCAGCTTAGGGGCTTTCACAGATACGCAGTATTTT	CASSLGAFTDTQYF
-	TRBV5-1	-	TRBJ2-7	TGCGCCAGCAGCTCGGGGGACATTCCCTACGAGCAGTACTTC	CASSSGDIPYEQYF
-	TRBV6-2/TRBV6-3	-	TRBJ2-3	TGTGCCAGTTGGGACGATTCTCTGGATACGCAGTATTTT	CASWDDSLDTQYF
-	TRBV6-4	-	TRBJ2-1	TGTGCCAGCAGTGGAGGATTAGAACCCTACAATGAGCAGTTCTTC	CASSGGLEPYNEQFF
TRBD1	TRBV20-1	-	TRBJ2-1	TGCAGTGCTAGAGCGGACAGGGGGCGGTATGAGCAGTTCTTC	CSARADRGRYEQFF
TRBD1	TRBV20-1	-	TRBJ2-2	TGCAGTGCTACGGTAACAGGGGGCCAAACGAACACCGGGGAGCTGTTTTTT	CSATVTGGQTNTGELFF
TRBD2	TRBV5-1	many	TRBJ2-1	TGCGCCAGCAGCTTCGAGCGGGGGGGCTATGAGCAGTTCTTC	CASSFERGGYEQFF
TRBD2	TRBV6-1	-	TRBJ2-5	TGTGCCAGCAGTGACGGCAGCGGGGGCCAAGAGACCCAGTACTTC	CASSDGSGGQETQYF
-	TRBV6-5	-	TRBJ1-2	TGTGCCAGCAGCGCGGGACGGACTAACTATGGCTACACCTTC	CASSAGRTNYGYTF
-	TRBV27	-	TRBJ2-7	TGTGCCAGCAAAGGGAAGGGAGGCTACGAGCAGTACTTC	CASKGKGGYEQYF
-	TRBV6-2/TRBV6-3	-	TRBJ2-5	TGTGCCAGCTGCCTTAGAGTCGGGGAGACCCAGTACTTC	CASCLRVGETQYF
-	TRBV30	few	TRBJ2-4	TGTGCCTGGAGTGTACCCAGTGGAGGAAACATTCAGTACTTC	CAWSVPSGGNIQYF
TRBD1	TRBV12-3/TRBV12-4	-	TRBJ2-7	TGTGCCAGCGGACAGGGGGAATTCTACGAGCAGTACTTC	CASGQGEFYEQYF
-	TRBV20-1	few	TRBJ2-5	TGCAGTGCTAGTAAGGGGATCCAAGAGACCCAGTACTTC	CSASKGIQETQYF
-	TRBV9	-	TRBJ2-3	TGTGCCAGCAGCGTACTACCAACAGATACGCAGTATTTT	CASSVLPTDTQYF
-	TRBV9	-	TRBJ2-4	TGTGCCAGCAGCGTCGGAGAGGGCATTCAGTACTTC	CASSVGEGIQYF